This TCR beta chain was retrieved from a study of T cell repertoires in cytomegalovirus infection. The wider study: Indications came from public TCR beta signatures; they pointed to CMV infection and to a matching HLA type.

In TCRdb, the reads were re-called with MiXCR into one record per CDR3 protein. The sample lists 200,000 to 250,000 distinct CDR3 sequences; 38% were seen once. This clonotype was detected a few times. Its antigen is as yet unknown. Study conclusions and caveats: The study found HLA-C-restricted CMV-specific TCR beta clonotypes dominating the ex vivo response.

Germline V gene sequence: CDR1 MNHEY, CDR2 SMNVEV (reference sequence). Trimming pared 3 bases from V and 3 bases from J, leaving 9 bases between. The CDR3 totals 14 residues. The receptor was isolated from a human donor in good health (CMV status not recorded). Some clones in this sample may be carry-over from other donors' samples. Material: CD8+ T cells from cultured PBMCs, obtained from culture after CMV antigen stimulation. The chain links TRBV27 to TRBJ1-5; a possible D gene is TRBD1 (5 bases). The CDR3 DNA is TGTGCCAGCAGTTTGAGGGGTATCAATCAGCCCCAGCATTTT. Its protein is CASSLRGINQPQHF.